This T cell receptor beta chain is drawn from a study of glioma-infiltrating T cells after dendritic cell vaccination. Germline V lookup: CDR1 WNHNN, CDR2 SYGVQD (reference sequence). There are 14 residues in the CDR3. V shed 4 bases, J shed 5 bases, and the junction held 6 bases outside the gene matches. Amplification used 60 V beta primers and 13 J beta primers. Clones were read by immunoSEQ multiplex PCR, and TCRdb kept only the in-frame ones, dropping some. The sample lists roughly 90,000 clones; just over 85% were seen once. The specimen was blood, collected before dendritic cell vaccination. The rearrangement uses TRBV10-1 and TRBJ1-1, with TRBD1 matching over 8 bases. The source of this sequence is a human donor with glioblastoma. The CDR3 spells CASSGTGRRTEAFF. The CDR3 coding sequence is TGCGCCAGCAGTGGGACAGGGAGGAGGACTGAAGCTTTCTTT.